The text below deals with one TCR beta chain. V gave up 1 base and J gave up 0 bases, with 9 bases separating them. This CDR3 has 15 amino acids. Germline V gene lookup returns CDR1 LGHNA and CDR2 YNFKEQ. Libraries were prepared by immunoSEQ multiplex PCR; TCRdb keeps only in-frame clonotypes and omits some of them. The sample lists more than 250,000 clones; approximately 88% were seen once. The sample belongs to a study of blood T cell repertoires in COVID-19. On the study more broadly: Both acute and convalescent COVID-19 samples were obtained from the United States, Italy and Spain. Nucleic acid was either cDNA or gDNA, and it came from T cells, B-cell-depleted T cells, or PBMCs.

The TCR sequence derives from a woman between 25 and 40 years old with COVID-19, enrolled during active disease. This chain joins TRBV4-2 and TRBJ1-1; tentative D call: TRBD1 (5 bases). The sample taken for sequencing was peripheral blood. CDR3 bases: TGTGCCAGCAGCCAAGCACACAGGCTGAACACTGAAGCTTTCTTT. Its translation is CASSQAHRLNTEAFF.